The sequence of this T cell receptor beta chain was determined in a study of blood T cell repertoires in COVID-19. For the study at large: Some COVID-19 samples were acute and others convalescent; all came from the United States, Italy and Spain.

The V segment lost 9 bases and the J segment 7 bases; nucleotides outside the gene matches: 5. The CDR3 loop spans 13 amino acids. Germline V gene lookup returns CDR1 KGHDR and CDR2 SFDVKD. In the source study's methods: Nucleated cell number was recorded as an estimate derived from reference gene primer amplification. Method: immunoSEQ multiplex PCR; TCRdb's copy keeps in-frame clones and lacks some. V, J and clone size are taken as reported in that table, and D and trimming were inferred from the DNA itself. The sample has approximately 330,000 clones, approximately 88% seen once; the top ten hold approximately 9.9%. Patients in Seattle were enrolled during active infection, then followed longitudinally.

The receptor was derived from a man aged 25 to 40 with COVID-19, enrolled during active disease. The gene calls are TRBV24-1 and TRBJ2-1; 10 positions agree with TRBD1. Sequencing was carried out using peripheral blood. The CDR3 DNA is TGTGCCACCGCTCGGACAGGGGGTAATGAGCAGTTCTTC. Translating it yields CATARTGGNEQFF.